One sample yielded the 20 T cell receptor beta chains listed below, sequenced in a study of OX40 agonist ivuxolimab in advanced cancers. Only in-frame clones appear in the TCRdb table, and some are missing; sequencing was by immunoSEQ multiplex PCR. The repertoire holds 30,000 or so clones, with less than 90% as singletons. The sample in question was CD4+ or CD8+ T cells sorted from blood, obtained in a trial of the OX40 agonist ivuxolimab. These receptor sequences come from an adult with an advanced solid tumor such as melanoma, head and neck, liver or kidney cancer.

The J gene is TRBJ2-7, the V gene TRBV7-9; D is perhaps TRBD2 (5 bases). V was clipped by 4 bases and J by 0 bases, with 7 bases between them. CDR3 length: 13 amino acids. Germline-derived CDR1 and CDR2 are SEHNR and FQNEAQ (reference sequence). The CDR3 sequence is CASSYGDSYEQYF. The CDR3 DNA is TGTGCCAGCAGCTACGGGGACTCCTACGAGCAGTACTTC. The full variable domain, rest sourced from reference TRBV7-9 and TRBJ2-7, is DTGVSQNPRHKITKRGQNVTFRCDPISEHNRLYWYRQTLGQGPEFLTYFQNEAQLEKSRLLSDRFSAERPKGSFSTLEIQRTEQGDSAMYLCASSYGDSYEQYFGPGTRLTVT.

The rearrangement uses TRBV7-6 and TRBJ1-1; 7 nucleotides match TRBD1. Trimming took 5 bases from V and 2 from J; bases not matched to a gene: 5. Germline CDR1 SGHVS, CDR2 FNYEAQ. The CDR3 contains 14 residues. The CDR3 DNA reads TGTGCCAGCAGCGCCGGGACAGTCAACACTGAAGCTTTCTTT. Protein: CASSAGTVNTEAFF.

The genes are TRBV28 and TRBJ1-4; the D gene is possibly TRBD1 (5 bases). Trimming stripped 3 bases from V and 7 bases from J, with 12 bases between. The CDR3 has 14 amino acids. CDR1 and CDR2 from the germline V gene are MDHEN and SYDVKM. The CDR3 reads CASSFSGMVEKLFF. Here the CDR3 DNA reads TGTGCCAGCAGTTTTTCAGGGATGGTTGAAAAACTGTTTTTT. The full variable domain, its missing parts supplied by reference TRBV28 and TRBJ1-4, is DVKVTQSSRYLVKRTGEKVFLECVQDMDHENMFWYRQDPGLGLRLIYFSYDVKMKEKGDIPEGYSVSREKKERFSLILESASTNQTSMYLCASSFSGMVEKLFFGSGTQLSVL.

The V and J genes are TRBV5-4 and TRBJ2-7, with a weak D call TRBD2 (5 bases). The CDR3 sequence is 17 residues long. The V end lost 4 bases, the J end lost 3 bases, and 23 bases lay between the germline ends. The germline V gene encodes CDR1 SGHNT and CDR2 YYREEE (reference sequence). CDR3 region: CASSRIPFSGLHYEQYF. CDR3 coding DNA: TGTGCCAGCAGCCGAATTCCCTTCAGTGGACTGCACTACGAGCAGTACTTC.

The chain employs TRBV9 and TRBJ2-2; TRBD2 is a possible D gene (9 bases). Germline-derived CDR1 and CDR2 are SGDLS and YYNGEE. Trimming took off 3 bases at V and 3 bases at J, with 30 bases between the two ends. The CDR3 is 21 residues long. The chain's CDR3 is CASSGGTGELPGLADTGELFF. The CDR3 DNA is TGTGCCAGCAGCGGAGGGACAGGCGAACTACCGGGACTAGCTGACACCGGGGAGCTGTTTTTT. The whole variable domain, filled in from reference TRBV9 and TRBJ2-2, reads DSGVTQTPKHLITATGQRVTLRCSPRSGDLSVYWYQQSLDQGLQFLIQYYNGEERAKGNILERFSAQQFPDLHSELNLSSLELGDSALYFCASSGGTGELPGLADTGELFFGEGSRLTVL.

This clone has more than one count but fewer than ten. CDR3 region: CASSTSSDTGELFF. The CDR3 nucleotides are TGTGCCAGCAGTACGTCATCGGACACCGGGGAGCTGTTTTTT. The chain recombines TRBV6-4 with TRBJ2-2, with D hard to call. The CDR3 spans 14 residues. CDR1 is MRHNA and CDR2 is SNTAGT in the germline V gene. V shed 5 bases and J shed 3 bases, with 10 bases lying between them.

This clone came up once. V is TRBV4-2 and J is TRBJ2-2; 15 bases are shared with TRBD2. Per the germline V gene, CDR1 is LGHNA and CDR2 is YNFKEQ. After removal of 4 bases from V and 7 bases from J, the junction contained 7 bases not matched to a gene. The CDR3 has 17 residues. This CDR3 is CASSPRTSGGAHGELFF. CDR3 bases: TGTGCCAGCAGCCCTAGGACTAGCGGGGGGGCCCACGGGGAGCTGTTTTTT.

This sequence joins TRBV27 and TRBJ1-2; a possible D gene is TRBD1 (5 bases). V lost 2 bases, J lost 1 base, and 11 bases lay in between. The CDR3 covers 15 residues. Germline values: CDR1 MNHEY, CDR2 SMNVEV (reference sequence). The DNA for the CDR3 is TGTGCCAGCAGTTTACGGTATGGGGGTAACTATGGCTACACCTTC. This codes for CASSLRYGGNYGYTF.

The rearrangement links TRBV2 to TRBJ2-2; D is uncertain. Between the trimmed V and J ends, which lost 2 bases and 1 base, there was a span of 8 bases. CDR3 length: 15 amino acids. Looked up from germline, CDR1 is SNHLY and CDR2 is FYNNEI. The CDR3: CASSEPGRNTGELFF. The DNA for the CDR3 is TGTGCCAGCAGTGAACCGGGTAGGAACACCGGGGAGCTGTTTTTT.

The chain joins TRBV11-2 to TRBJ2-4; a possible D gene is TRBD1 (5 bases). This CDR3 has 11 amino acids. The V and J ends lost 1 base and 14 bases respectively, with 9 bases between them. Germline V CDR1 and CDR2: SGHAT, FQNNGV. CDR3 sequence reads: CASSLGTPKYF. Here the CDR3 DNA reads TGTGCCAGCAGCTTAGGGACACCTAAGTACTTC.

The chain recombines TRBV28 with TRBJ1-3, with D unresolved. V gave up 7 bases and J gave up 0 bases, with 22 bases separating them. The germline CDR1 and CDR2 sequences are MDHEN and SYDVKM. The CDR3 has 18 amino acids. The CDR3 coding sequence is TGTGCCAGCACCCTTTATATAGGAGACGGCCTCTCTGGAAACACCATATATTTT. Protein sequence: CASTLYIGDGLSGNTIYF.

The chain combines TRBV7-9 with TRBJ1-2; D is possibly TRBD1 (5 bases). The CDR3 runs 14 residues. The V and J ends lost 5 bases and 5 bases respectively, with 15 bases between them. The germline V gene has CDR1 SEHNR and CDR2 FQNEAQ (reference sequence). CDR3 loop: CASSQRGGVYGYTF. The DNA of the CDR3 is TGTGCCAGCAGCCAACGGGGGGGAGTTTATGGCTACACCTTC.

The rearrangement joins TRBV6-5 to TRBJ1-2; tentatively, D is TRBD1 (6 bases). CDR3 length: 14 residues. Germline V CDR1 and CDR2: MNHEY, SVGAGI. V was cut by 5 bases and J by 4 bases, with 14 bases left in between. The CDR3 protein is CASSDGGEAYGYTF. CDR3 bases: TGTGCCAGCAGTGACGGGGGCGAAGCCTATGGCTACACCTTC.

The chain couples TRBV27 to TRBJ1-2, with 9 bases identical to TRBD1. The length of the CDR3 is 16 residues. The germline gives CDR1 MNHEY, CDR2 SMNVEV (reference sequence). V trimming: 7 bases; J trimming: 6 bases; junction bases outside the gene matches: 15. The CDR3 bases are TGTGCCAGCACTACAAGGCCCGACAGGGGGGAGGATGGCTACACCTTC. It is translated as CASTTRPDRGEDGYTF.

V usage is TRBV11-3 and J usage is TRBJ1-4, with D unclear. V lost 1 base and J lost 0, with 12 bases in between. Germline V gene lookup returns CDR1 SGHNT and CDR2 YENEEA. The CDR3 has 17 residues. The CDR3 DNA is TGTGCCAGCAGCTTAGTTGGGAGTGGGACAACTAATGAAAAACTGTTTTTT. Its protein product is CASSLVGSGTTNEKLFF.

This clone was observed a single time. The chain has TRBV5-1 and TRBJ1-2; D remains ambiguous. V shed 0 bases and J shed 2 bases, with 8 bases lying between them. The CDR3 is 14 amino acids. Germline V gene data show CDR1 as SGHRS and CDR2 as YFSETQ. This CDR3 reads CASSLGEANYGYTF. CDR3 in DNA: TGCGCCAGCAGCTTGGGGGAGGCAAACTATGGCTACACCTTC.

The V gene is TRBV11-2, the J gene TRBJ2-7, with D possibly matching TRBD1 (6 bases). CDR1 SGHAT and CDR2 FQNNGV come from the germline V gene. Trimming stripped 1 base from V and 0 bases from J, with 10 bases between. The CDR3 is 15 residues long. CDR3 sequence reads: CASSLAQGSSYEQYF. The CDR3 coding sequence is TGTGCCAGCAGCTTAGCCCAGGGGAGCTCCTACGAGCAGTACTTC.

CDR3 region: CASSRDSLSSNQPQHF. As DNA, the CDR3 is TGCGCCAGCAGCAGGGACAGCCTTTCTAGCAATCAGCCCCAGCATTTT. The V call is TRBV5-1, the J call TRBJ1-5, with 7 positions matching TRBD1. The CDR3 length is 16 residues. The germline V gene encodes CDR1 SGHRS and CDR2 YFSETQ. Unmatched junction bases numbered 7, after V lost 4 bases and J lost 0 bases.

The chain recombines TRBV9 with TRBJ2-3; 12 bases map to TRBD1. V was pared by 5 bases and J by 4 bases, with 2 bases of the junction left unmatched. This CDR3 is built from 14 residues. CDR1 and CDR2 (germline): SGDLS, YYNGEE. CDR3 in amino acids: CASRGTGGSDTQYF. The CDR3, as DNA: TGTGCCAGCAGAGGGACAGGGGGCTCAGATACGCAGTATTTT.

The CDR3 DNA sequence: TGCGCCAGCAGCCAAGAGGGGCTCTCTGGAAACACCATATATTTT. This encodes CASSQEGLSGNTIYF. The chain recombines TRBV4-1 with TRBJ1-3; D perhaps matches TRBD1 (5 bases). Trimming took off 0 bases at V and 0 bases at J, with 6 bases between the two ends. The CDR3 runs to 15 residues. The germline CDR1 and CDR2 sequences are MGHRA and YSYEKL.